This entry lists 15 T cell receptor beta chains sequenced from one sample in a study of human T cells and chemical hapten exposure. Each CDR3 protein is one row after TCRdb ran MiXCR on the RACE reads. In the table there are roughly 120,000 distinct CDR3 sequences, around 10% of which are singletons. Time point reported: patch test 1, 2 weeks after DPC sensitization. The treatment here: therapeutic diphenylcyclopropenone sensitization with weekly scalp DPC. This specimen was whole blood, taken in connection with sensitization to the hapten diphenylcyclopropenone (DPC). These receptors were taken from a woman aged 45-65 years with alopecia areata. Some clones in this sample may be carry-over from other donors' samples.

This clonotype was recorded a few times. The chain recombines TRBV20-1 with TRBJ1-5; tentative D call: TRBD1 (5 bases). V lost 1 base and J 3 bases, leaving 16 bases between the germline ends. Per germline, CDR1 DFQATT and CDR2 SNEGSKA (reference sequence). CDR3 size: 16 residues. CDR3 amino acids: CSARAGEGRYNQPQHF. DNA of the CDR3: TGCAGTGCTAGAGCCGGGGAGGGGAGATACAATCAGCCCCAGCATTTT.

V and J are TRBV29-1 and TRBJ2-7; 9 bases agree with TRBD2. Per the germline V gene, CDR1 is SQVTM and CDR2 is ANQGSEA. The CDR3 runs to 14 residues. The trim removed 4 bases at V and 2 bases at J, leaving 6 bases unmatched. The CDR3 spells CSVVLAGETYEQYF. The CDR3 nucleotides read TGCAGCGTTGTATTAGCGGGAGAGACCTACGAGCAGTACTTC.

The chain combines TRBV7-4 with TRBJ2-3; 12 bases align to TRBD2. This CDR3 has 15 amino acids. Germline V lookup: CDR1 SGHVT, CDR2 SQSDAQ. The V gene end was trimmed by 7 bases and the J gene end by 4 bases; junction bases not matched to a gene: 6. CDR3 nucleotide sequence: TGTGCCAGCATGACTAGCGGGAGCTTGGCAGATACGCAGTATTTT. Amino acid sequence: CASMTSGSLADTQYF.

The rearrangement joins TRBV4-1 to TRBJ1-2; D is ambiguous. CDR3 length: 14 amino acids. V shed 2 bases and J shed 6 bases, with 13 bases lying between them. Germline CDR1 and CDR2: MGHRA and YSYEKL. The DNA of the CDR3 is TGCGCCAGCAGCCAAACTCAGAACCCCAATGGCTACACCTTC. Translating it yields CASSQTQNPNGYTF.

Only a few counts were recorded for this clonotype. V and J are TRBV14 and TRBJ1-1, with D perhaps TRBD1 (5 bases). The CDR3 is 17 amino acids. Trimming cost V 0 bases and J 4 bases, with 18 bases left between them. CDR1 and CDR2 from the germline V gene are SGHDN and FVKESK. Here the CDR3 reads CASSQEVLAGGGTEAFF. The DNA of the CDR3 is TGTGCCAGCAGCCAAGAGGTTTTGGCCGGGGGAGGCACTGAAGCTTTCTTT.

This clonotype was detected only a few times. The V and J genes are TRBV9 and TRBJ1-5; D not certain. Germline CDR1 and CDR2: SGDLS and YYNGEE. The CDR3 loop spans 15 amino acids. The V and J ends lost 0 bases and 0 bases respectively, with 7 bases between them. CDR3 bases: TGTGCCAGCAGCGTAGGAGGGTATAGCAATCAGCCCCAGCATTTT. It encodes CASSVGGYSNQPQHF.

This clonotype was observed many times. CDR3 amino acids: CASSLRGPNTGELFF. The DNA of the CDR3 is TGCGCCAGCAGCTTGCGGGGACCTAACACCGGGGAGCTGTTTTTT. J is TRBJ2-2 and V is TRBV5-1; D possibly uses TRBD1 or TRBD2 (5 bases each). The V gene lost 1 base and the J gene lost 2 bases, with 9 bases spanning the gap. The CDR3 is 15 amino acids. In germline, CDR1 is SGHRS, CDR2 YFSETQ.

In this sample, this clonotype turned up many times. This rearrangement joins TRBV7-8 to TRBJ2-5; 8 nucleotides match TRBD2. With 5 bases clipped from V and 2 bases from J, the junction kept 10 bases outside the gene matches. Germline CDR1 and CDR2: SGHVS and FQNEAQ. The CDR3 has 16 residues. The CDR3 is CASSPGLAGSQETQYF. CDR3 sequence (DNA): TGTGCCAGCAGCCCAGGACTAGCAGGTTCACAAGAGACCCAGTACTTC.

This clonotype appeared many times. The V and J genes are TRBV2 and TRBJ2-3; 9 positions agree with TRBD2. V was pared by 6 bases and J by 2 bases, with 9 bases of the junction left unmatched. Germline CDR1 and CDR2: SNHLY and FYNNEI. The CDR3 loop spans 16 amino acids. CDR3 region: CASSYGLATSTDTQYF. In DNA form, the CDR3 reads TGTGCCAGCAGCTACGGACTAGCGACCTCCACAGATACGCAGTATTTT.

This clonotype was counted a few times. The chain carries TRBV28 and TRBJ1-2; D ambiguous. Trimming shortened V by 1 base and J by 8 bases, and 5 bases separated the two germline ends. The germline V gene has CDR1 MDHEN and CDR2 SYDVKM. The CDR3 covers 11 residues. CDR3 amino acids: CASSLYGGYTF. CDR3 sequence (DNA): TGTGCCAGCAGTTTATACGGCGGCTACACCTTC.

The sample holds many counts of this clonotype. The gene calls are TRBV28 and TRBJ2-1; 7 bases are shared with TRBD2. Germline loops: CDR1 MDHEN, CDR2 SYDVKM. The CDR3 covers 15 residues. V lost 0 bases to trimming and J lost 8 bases; unmatched junction nucleotides: 7. This CDR3 is CASSLWKAGSDEQFF. The CDR3 bases are TGTGCCAGCAGTTTATGGAAAGCGGGGAGCGATGAGCAGTTCTTC.

The rearrangement links TRBV12-3 or TRBV12-4 to TRBJ1-1, with 8 bases lining up with TRBD1. This CDR3 spans 15 amino acids. V gave up 5 bases and J gave up 1 base; unmatched junction bases: 6. Written as DNA, the CDR3 is TGTGCCAGCAGTCAATCAACAGGGGGGAACACTGAAGCTTTCTTT. Its translation: CASSQSTGGNTEAFF.

This clonotype was seen a handful of times. CDR3 DNA sequence: TGCGCCAGCAGCTTATCCGGGAATTTGGACACTGAAGCTTTCTTT. This translates into CASSLSGNLDTEAFF. J is TRBJ1-1 and V is TRBV5-1; no clear D. V lost 2 bases and J 3 bases, leaving 14 bases between the germline ends. CDR1 is SGHRS and CDR2 is YFSETQ in the germline V gene. This CDR3 has 15 residues. Full variable domain (rest looked up from reference TRBV5-1 and TRBJ1-1): KAGVTQTPRYLIKTRGQQVTLSCSPISGHRSVSWYQQTPGQGLQFLFEYFSETQRNKGNFPGRFSGRQFSNSRSEMNVSTLELGDSALYLCASSLSGNLDTEAFFGQGTRLTVV.

Ten or more counts support this clonotype. One junction end disagrees with the germline gene, perhaps due to a read error. This chain links TRBV29-1 with TRBJ2-7; D remains unclear. The V gene's germline CDR1 is SQVTM and CDR2 ANQGSEA. This CDR3 is 14 amino acids long. CDR3: CSVVPDRLPYEQYF. In DNA form, the CDR3 reads TGCAGTGTTGTCCCGGACCGGCTACCCTACGAGCAGTACTTC.

This clonotype has just a few counts. J is TRBJ1-5 and V is TRBV5-1, with TRBD1 matching over 7 bases. CDR1 is SGHRS, CDR2 YFSETQ, per germline. The V and J ends lost 4 bases and 4 bases, in that order; junction bases with no gene match: 5. The CDR3 is made up of 14 amino acids. CDR3 protein: CASSTGTDNQPQHF. The CDR3 DNA reads TGCGCCAGCAGCACCGGGACAGATAATCAGCCCCAGCATTTT.